Included here is one T cell receptor beta chain sequence, with context. The sample belongs to a study of blood T cell repertoires in COVID-19. Authors' analysis steps: The authors estimated nucleated cell counts from reference gene primer amplification. The method was immunoSEQ multiplex PCR; TCRdb's version includes in-frame clones alone and lacks a portion of them. V, J and clone size derive from that table, while D and trimming were established from the DNA sequence. The sample has around 190,000 clones, about nine tenths seen once. The CDR3 length is 19 residues. The germline V gene encodes CDR1 MNHNY and CDR2 SVGAGI (reference sequence). V shed 5 bases and J 4 bases; nucleotides not matched to a gene: 18.

The sample taken for sequencing was peripheral blood. This receptor was taken from a man aged 25-45 years with acute or convalescent COVID-19. The chain recombines TRBV6-6 with TRBJ2-3, with 10 nucleotides matching TRBD2. The CDR3 loop reads CASSLFRAGGPLIADTQYF. DNA of the CDR3: TGTGCCAGCAGTCTTTTCCGAGCGGGAGGGCCTCTTATAGCAGATACGCAGTATTTT.